The rows below give T cell receptor beta chains drawn from one sample of a study of molecular identifiers for immune sequencing clone quantification. In TCRdb, the PCR reads were re-called with MiXCR into one record per CDR3 protein. This sample has about 100,000 distinct CDR3 sequences; around 30% occur once, and the top ten carry 9% to 10%. Input material: naive CD8+ T cells from blood, with Jurkat cell RNA spiked in. The origin of the receptors is a human donor in good health. Some libraries in this study had Jurkat cell RNA spiked in. Each CDR3 is given with its conserved first and last residue. The D gene is left open where the match is weak. Clone sizes are given selectively: once, few, many, or a class where the clone is expanded.

TRBV28	TRBJ2-3	many	-	TGTGCCAGCAGTTTATTCCGCACAGATACGCAGTATTTT	CASSLFRTDTQYF
TRBV12-3/TRBV12-4	TRBJ2-3	few	TRBD1	TGTGCCAGCAGACGACCCGGGACAGGGGCCCCAGATACGCAGTATTTT	CASRRPGTGAPDTQYF
TRBV20-1	TRBJ2-5	-	TRBD2	TGCAGTGCTAGGGGATCGGGGACTACCCCGCCTGAGACCCAGTACTTC	CSARGSGTTPPETQYF
TRBV28	TRBJ1-2	-	-	TGTGCCAGCAGTTTTGGTTGGTGGGACACTCTATCGTGGAACTATGGCTACACCTTC	CASSFGWWDTLSWNYGYTF
TRBV5-5	TRBJ2-1	-	TRBD1	TGTGCCAGCAGCTTGGGTGCAGGGGGCCCCAATGAGCAGTTCTTC	CASSLGAGGPNEQFF
TRBV28	TRBJ2-3	-	-	TGTGCCTGCAGTCTCTTGCCGGGAACAGATACGCAGTATTTT	CACSLLPGTDTQYF
TRBV11-2	TRBJ2-3	-	-	TGTGCCTGCAGACCATCTCTCACAGATACGCAGTTTTTT	CACRPSLTDTQFF
TRBV19	TRBJ2-3	-	-	TGTGCCAGTAGTATACGGGTAGGGTTCCCAGATACGCAGTGTTTT	CASSIRVGFPDTQCF
TRBV20-1	TRBJ2-7	-	-	TGCAGTGCTGAAGGGTCGGGGTCCTACGAGCAGTACTTC	CSAEGSGSYEQYF
TRBV20-1	TRBJ2-3	-	TRBD1	TGCAGTGCTAGTCTTGGACAGGGGGTGTTAGATACGCAGTATTTT	CSASLGQGVLDTQYF
TRBV4-3	TRBJ2-5	-	-	TGCGCCAGCAGCCAAGGGGTTCCGGCAGTGCAAGAGACCCAGTACTTC	CASSQGVPAVQETQYF
TRBV7-9	TRBJ2-3	-	-	TGTGCCAGCAGCTTCGGCTTGGCGGCAAGCACAGATACGCAGTATTTT	CASSFGLAASTDTQYF
TRBV29-1	TRBJ2-3	few	TRBD1	TGCAGCGTTGAAGTGGGACAGGGAAGGCAAGCAGATACGCAGTATTTT	CSVEVGQGRQADTQYF